The 29 T cell receptor beta chains below come from one sample, sequenced in a study of early T cells in non-severe SARS-CoV-2 infection (dated by TCRdb to the early 2020s). The library came from 5' RACE. Reads for this sample came from a NextSeq 500. In-frame beta chains were kept once TCRdb had trimmed the public reads at Q25 with fastp and called clones with MiXCR. For every CDR3 protein sequence, its rows merge into one entry that carries the most common genes and DNA. This sample has approximately 99,000 distinct CDR3 sequences in its table, and roughly 12% of those were observed once. The ten largest clones capture 3% to 3.5% of the sample. Sequencing was carried out using whole blood. Receptors originate from an adult who was a healthcare worker with PCR-confirmed SARS-CoV-2 infection or an uninfected control (not recorded which).

The chain is built from TRBV18 and TRBJ2-7, with D perhaps matching TRBD2 (5 bases). Germline V gene lookup returns CDR1 KGHSH and CDR2 LQKENI. This CDR3 contains 17 residues. Deletions cut 4 bases from V and 2 bases from J, with 21 bases between. The CDR3 sequence: CASSLTAAARGTYEQYF. The CDR3 DNA reads as TGTGCCAGCTCACTAACGGCGGCTGCCCGAGGGACCTACGAGCAGTACTTC.

This clonotype occurred a few times. The CDR3, as DNA: TGTGCCAGCCGCAGGGTCGGGTCTGCTGAAGCTTTCTTT. This translates into CASRRVGSAEAFF. The genes are TRBV11-2 and TRBJ1-1, with D perhaps TRBD1 (5 bases). The CDR3 totals 13 residues. V dropped 8 bases and J dropped 6 bases, with 16 bases sitting between them. Germline CDR1 is SGHAT and CDR2 is FQNNGV.

J is TRBJ2-2 and V is TRBV12-3 or TRBV12-4, with unresolved D. The CDR3 runs 12 residues. Trimming removed 3 bases at V and 3 bases at J, with 2 bases between. CDR3 sequence: CASSLYTGELFF. CDR3 nucleotide sequence: TGTGCCAGCAGTTTGTACACCGGGGAGCTGTTTTTT.

The gene calls are TRBV20-1 and TRBJ1-2, with D perhaps matching TRBD1 (5 bases). The V end lost 6 bases, the J end lost 8 bases, and 16 bases lay between the germline ends. This CDR3 is 12 amino acids long. CDR1 is DFQATT and CDR2 is SNEGSKA in the germline V gene (reference sequence). The CDR3 loop is CSARHGGRGYTF. CDR3 nucleotides: TGCAGTGCCCGTCACGGGGGACGCGGCTACACCTTC.

The gene calls are TRBV12-3 or TRBV12-4 and TRBJ2-7, with D possibly matching TRBD2 (7 bases). The V and J ends lost 8 bases and 2 bases respectively, with 13 bases between them. CDR3 length equals 13 residues. CDR3 nucleotide sequence: TGTGCCAGCTCTCGGGGGGCGACCTACGAGCAGTACTTC. Translated: CASSRGATYEQYF.

The J gene is TRBJ1-1, the V gene TRBV28; D is undetermined. The CDR3 length is 15 residues. Deletions cut 5 bases from V and 3 bases from J, with 16 bases between. The germline CDR1 and CDR2 sequences are MDHEN and SYDVKM. The DNA of the CDR3 is TGTGCCAGCAGTCTTACCAGGACCGGGGACACTGAAGCTTTCTTT. Amino acid sequence: CASSLTRTGDTEAFF.

This clonotype was recorded at least ten times. V and J are TRBV30 and TRBJ1-3; D not resolved. The CDR3 is 15 residues long. Between the trimmed V and J ends, which lost 1 base and 0 bases, there was a span of 10 bases. CDR1 is GTSNPN and CDR2 is SVGIG in the germline V gene (reference sequence). This CDR3 is CAWSANSFSGNTIYF. The CDR3 coding sequence is TGTGCCTGGAGTGCCAACTCCTTCTCTGGAAACACCATATATTTT.

The chain recombines TRBV12-3 or TRBV12-4 with TRBJ1-4; a possible D gene is TRBD1 (6 bases). Trimming removed 4 bases at V and 0 bases at J, with 15 bases between. The CDR3 is made up of 17 amino acids. CDR3 sequence (DNA): TGTGCCAGCAGTTCTGGACAGAGGCGTCCAACTAATGAAAAACTGTTTTTT. Its protein product is CASSSGQRRPTNEKLFF.

This clonotype has a count of ten or more. The rearrangement uses TRBV5-8 and TRBJ1-2; 7 bases match TRBD1. Germline V CDR1 and CDR2: SGHTS, YDEGEE. The length of the CDR3 is 14 residues. V lost 4 bases, J lost 3 bases, and 6 bases stayed unmatched. CDR3 in amino acids: CASSPDREHYGYTF. The CDR3 coding sequence is TGTGCCAGCAGCCCCGACAGGGAACACTATGGCTACACCTTC.

V is TRBV6-5 and J is TRBJ1-1; 7 positions agree with TRBD1. The CDR3 is 14 residues long. V shed 0 bases, J shed 11 bases, and the junction held 9 bases outside the gene matches. The V gene's germline CDR1 is MNHEY and CDR2 SVGAGI. CDR3 bases: TGTGCCAGCAGTTACTCCGGACAGGACCAAGAGGCTTTCTTT. Translation gives CASSYSGQDQEAFF.

The chain carries TRBV14 and TRBJ1-2; D not resolved. Per germline, CDR1 SGHDN and CDR2 FVKESK. The CDR3 is made up of 15 amino acids. Trimming stripped 0 bases from V and 3 bases from J, with 11 bases between. The CDR3 is CASSQEQGRDYGYTF. Written as DNA, the CDR3 is TGTGCCAGCAGCCAAGAACAAGGGAGAGACTATGGCTACACCTTC.

The chain combines TRBV7-2 with TRBJ2-1; 8 bases match TRBD2. The germline CDR1 and CDR2 sequences are SGHTA and FQGNSA. This CDR3 region has 14 residues. Trimming cost V 4 bases and J 8 bases; bases outside gene matches: 7. Written as DNA, the CDR3 is TGTGCCAGCAGCTCGGGACTAGGTCATCATGAGCAGTTCTTC. Amino acids: CASSSGLGHHEQFF.

This clonotype has just a few counts. The chain carries TRBV20-1 and TRBJ2-2; the D is unclear. V lost 3 bases to trimming and J lost 0 bases, with 11 bases between them. The germline CDR1 and CDR2 sequences are DFQATT and SNEGSKA (reference sequence). The CDR3 is 15 amino acids. As DNA, the CDR3 is TGCAGTGCTAGGATATTCCGGGCGAACACCGGGGAGCTGTTTTTT. Translation: CSARIFRANTGELFF.

This clonotype was recorded a few times. The chain joins TRBV11-1 to TRBJ1-2, with 7 nucleotides matching TRBD1. The CDR3 length is 15 residues. In germline, CDR1 is SGHAT, CDR2 FQDESV (reference sequence). Losses at the gene ends were 5 bases for V and 5 bases for J; bases not matched to a gene: 11. Here the CDR3 reads CASSKPGQHQYGYTF. The DNA for the CDR3 is TGTGCCAGCAGCAAACCGGGACAGCACCAGTATGGCTACACCTTC.

This chain joins TRBV14 and TRBJ2-1; 8 nucleotides align to TRBD1. This CDR3 contains 16 residues. Germline CDR1 SGHDN, CDR2 FVKESK. Unmatched junction bases numbered 10, after V lost 2 bases and J lost 7 bases. This CDR3 is CASSQLDRGVGNEQFF. The CDR3 nucleotides read TGTGCCAGCAGCCAACTCGACAGGGGTGTAGGAAATGAGCAGTTCTTC.

With respect to this clonotype: This may come from a read error, since a much larger clone is one base off. The chain recombines TRBV11-2 with TRBJ1-4; D might be TRBD1 (6 bases). CDR1 is SGHAT and CDR2 is FQNNGV in the germline V gene. The CDR3 spans 16 residues. With 2 bases removed from V and 0 bases from J, the gap between germline ends came to 10 bases. Here the CDR3 reads CASSLYTGTTNEKLFF. The CDR3 DNA follows: TGTGCCAGCAGCTTATACACAGGGACAACTAATGAAAAACTGTTTTTT. The variable domain in full, completed from reference TRBV11-2 and TRBJ1-4, reads EAGVAQSPRYKIIEKRQSVAFWCNPISGHATLYWYQQILGQGPKLLIQFQNNGVVDDSQLPKDRFSAERLKGVDSTLKIQPAKLEDSAVYLCASSLYTGTTNEKLFFGSGTQLSVL.

This clonotype came up a few times. The gene calls are TRBV11-3 and TRBJ2-3; D may be TRBD2 (6 bases). Germline V gives CDR1 SGHNT, CDR2 YENEEA. Trimming removed 6 bases from V and 3 bases from J, with 13 bases in between. The CDR3 length is 14 residues. The CDR3 spells CASSQRRGTDTQYF. The CDR3 region has the DNA TGTGCCAGCAGTCAGCGGCGGGGAACAGATACGCAGTATTTT.

There are a few counts of this clonotype. This rearrangement joins TRBV9 to TRBJ2-5, with D possibly TRBD1 on 6 matching bases. Trimming cost V 3 bases and J 1 base, with 10 bases left between them. The length of the CDR3 is 14 residues. Germline V lookup: CDR1 SGDLS, CDR2 YYNGEE. Written as DNA, the CDR3 is TGTGCCAGCAGCGCAGAGGACAGCCAAGAGACCCAGTACTTC. Protein sequence: CASSAEDSQETQYF.

This clonotype was observed many times. The gene calls are TRBV6-5 and TRBJ2-1, with 12 bases matching TRBD2. Germline V gives CDR1 MNHEY, CDR2 SVGAGI. CDR3 length equals 15 residues. V was pared by 5 bases and J by 7 bases, with 6 bases of the junction left unmatched. The CDR3 is CASSRTSGVQNEQFF. DNA of the CDR3: TGTGCCAGCAGTAGGACTAGCGGGGTACAAAATGAGCAGTTCTTC.

J is TRBJ2-1 and V is TRBV7-9; D remains ambiguous. Trimming pared 5 bases from V and 8 bases from J, leaving 1 base between. CDR1 SEHNR and CDR2 FQNEAQ come from the germline V gene (reference sequence). The CDR3 loop spans 9 amino acids. For the CDR3, the DNA is TGTGCCAGCAGCCATGAGCAGTTCTTC. This sequence encodes CASSHEQFF.

This clonotype has just a few counts. This chain connects TRBV7-9 to TRBJ2-1; 8 nucleotides line up with TRBD2. Trimming removed 1 base from V and 14 bases from J; junction bases left unmatched: 13. Germline V gene sequence: CDR1 SEHNR, CDR2 FQNEAQ (reference sequence). This CDR3 has 15 amino acids. CDR3 loop: CASSLVASGPLKEFF. The DNA of the CDR3 is TGTGCCAGCAGCTTAGTGGCTAGCGGGCCCCTGAAGGAGTTCTTC.

This clonotype was detected ten times or more. V and J are TRBV6-5 and TRBJ2-2; perhaps TRBD2 as D (7 bases). The CDR3 extends over 16 amino acids. Trimming left V 0 bases short and J 7 bases short, with 15 bases between. Germline lookup yields CDR1 MNHEY and CDR2 SVGAGI. The DNA of the CDR3 is TGTGCCAGCAGTTACTCCGGGGGGCGCGATGGCGGGGAGCTGTTTTTT. Residues: CASSYSGGRDGGELFF.

There are a few counts of this clonotype. The genes are TRBV15 and TRBJ1-1; D call uncertain. The V gene lost 1 base and the J gene lost 4 bases, with 7 bases spanning the gap. Per the germline V gene, CDR1 is LNHNV and CDR2 is YYDKDF (reference sequence). CDR3 size: 13 residues. CDR3 sequence (DNA): TGTGCCACCAGCAGAGTACAGCTCACTGAAGCTTTCTTT. It codes for CATSRVQLTEAFF.

In its sample, this clonotype was seen a few times. The V gene is TRBV6-5, the J gene TRBJ2-1, with 9 bases lining up with TRBD2. V was clipped by 6 bases and J by 8 bases; unmatched bases: 11. Germline CDR1 and CDR2: MNHEY and SVGAGI. The CDR3 is made up of 15 amino acids. The CDR3 sequence: CASRGIAGVTDEQFF. The CDR3 DNA is TGTGCCAGCAGGGGAATAGCGGGAGTAACTGATGAGCAGTTCTTC.

This chain joins TRBV19 and TRBJ2-7; D is perhaps TRBD1 (6 bases). Trimming removed 4 bases from V and 6 bases from J, with 10 bases in between. The CDR3 runs 12 residues. Germline CDR1 and CDR2: LNHDA and SQIVND (reference sequence). The CDR3 DNA sequence: TGTGCCAGTAGTAGGGGGCTAAGCGAGCAGTACTTC. The encoded protein is CASSRGLSEQYF.

This clonotype has at least ten counts. This chain joins TRBV5-5 and TRBJ2-2; perhaps D is TRBD1 or TRBD2 (6 bases each). Deletions cut 4 bases from V and 8 bases from J, with 15 bases between. The CDR3 runs to 14 residues. Germline CDR1 and CDR2: SGHKS and YYEKEE (reference sequence). CDR3 coding DNA: TGTGCCAGCAGCCGCGTTCGGGGGCAAGGGGAGCTGTTTTTT. Its protein product is CASSRVRGQGELFF.

V gene TRBV5-1 combines with J gene TRBJ2-5; the match to TRBD2 covers 8 bases. The length of the CDR3 is 18 residues. The germline V gene has CDR1 SGHRS and CDR2 YFSETQ. The V gene end was trimmed by 4 bases and the J gene end by 0 bases; junction bases not matched to a gene: 14. CDR3 nucleotides: TGCGCCAGCAGCCCCTCAAACAGCGGGGGCCCGTACCAAGAGACCCAGTACTTC. Translation: CASSPSNSGGPYQETQYF.

The chain links TRBV28 to TRBJ1-3, with D hard to call. The CDR3 sequence is 15 residues long. Germline CDR1 MDHEN, CDR2 SYDVKM. Deletions cut 1 base from V and 1 base from J, with 8 bases between. The DNA of the CDR3 is TGTGCCAGCAGTTTATCTTGGGGATCTGGAAACACCATATATTTT. Its protein product is CASSLSWGSGNTIYF.

This clonotype came up a few times. The gene calls are TRBV5-1 and TRBJ1-2, with D hard to call. The CDR3 runs 13 residues. CDR1 is SGHRS and CDR2 is YFSETQ in the germline V gene. V lost 4 bases and J lost 8, with 15 bases in between. The CDR3 sequence is CASSNEGMGGYTF. The CDR3 DNA sequence: TGCGCCAGCAGCAATGAAGGGATGGGCGGCTACACCTTC. The whole variable domain, remainder taken from reference TRBV5-1 and TRBJ1-2, is KAGVTQTPRYLIKTRGQQVTLSCSPISGHRSVSWYQQTPGQGLQFLFEYFSETQRNKGNFPGRFSGRQFSNSRSEMNVSTLELGDSALYLCASSNEGMGGYTFGSGTRLTVV.